This T cell receptor beta chain is drawn from a study of T-cell reconstitution after alpha-beta-depleted transplantation in children. Trimming left V 8 bases short and J 6 bases short, with 16 bases between. CDR3 length: 13 residues. Germline lookup yields CDR1 MNHNS and CDR2 SASEGT. The TCRbeta library was prepared with unique molecular identifiers. TCRdb processed the PCR reads anew with MiXCR; each CDR3 protein has one entry. The data show about 610,000 distinct CDR3 sequences, under 12% seen once. The specimen comprised PBMCs from the stem cell graft donor, sampled from the stem cell graft. This sequence originates from a human donor who donated a stem cell graft to a child with acute myeloid leukemia. V is TRBV6-1 and J is TRBJ1-1; tentative D call: TRBD1 (5 bases). CDR3 nucleotides: TGTGCCAGCGGGCTCCGGGACCGCCCTGAAGCTTTCTTT. It encodes CASGLRDRPEAFF.